Many counts were recorded for the clone carrying this TCR beta chain. TCRdb ran MiXCR on the RT-PCR reads and lists one entry per CDR3 protein. The repertoire holds around 500,000 distinct CDR3 sequences, about a tenth seen once, with 12% in the top ten. This entry is derived from a study of response to subunit inactivated influenza vaccine. This CDR3 region has 15 residues. V lost 1 base, J lost 6 bases, and 4 bases stayed unmatched. Per the germline V gene, CDR1 is MNHNS and CDR2 is SASEGT. The clonotype comes from a man between 45 and 60 years old who received an inactivated influenza vaccine. Source: PBMCs from blood, taken roughly 48 days after vaccination. The rearrangement uses TRBV6-1 and TRBJ1-5; 9 bases are shared with TRBD1. The DNA for the CDR3 is TGTGCCAGCAGTGAAGGGGGGACAGGGAGTCAGCCCCAGCATTTT. Translated: CASSEGGTGSQPQHF.